Here is one T cell receptor (beta chain) with its context. Its specific antigen is unknown. Per-base qualities were not stored, and no clone one base away is much larger. From a lookup of the germline V gene (reference sequence), CDR1 and CDR2 are LNHDA and SQIVND. The germline V and J ends show losses of 5 bases and 4 bases respectively, and no gene match explains 14 bases of the junction. The CDR3 goes from the cysteine to the phenylalanine over 17 residues. The read is trimmed to its CDR3 DNA, 51 bases read in frame from base 1. TCRB CDR3 regions were amplified from approximately 2 ug genomic DNA, or all available DNA if less, using the immunoSEQ assay. For multiplex PCR, 60 forward primers for TCR V beta segments and 13 reverse primers for J beta segments were used. To estimate reads per starting template, synthetic control templates were spiked into each sample at limiting dilution. The Illumina HiSeq System generated 87 bp sequencing reads. The study's own analysis went as follows. PCR and sequencing errors were removed by a nearest neighbor algorithm that merged closely related sequences. TCR overlap was defined as the percentage of unique tumor TCR beta sequences that were also found in the peripheral blood of the same patient. The table comes from immuneACCESS by way of TCRdb, which keeps in-frame sequences with V and J called. Part of the clones is missing from these tables; in studies checked, under half for an unresolved V gene and the rest for unknown reasons. For V, J and clone size, that table is used; D and trimming come from the DNA. Present in this sample are almost 90,000 clones, about four fifths of which were seen just once. The top ten clones comprise 5.5% to 8% of the sample.

The label giving this sample's time point can be read as: after dendritic cell vaccination, including at tumor progression/relapse. To be selected, patients needed enough residual fresh-frozen tumor tissue and more than two years of available survival data. An isocitrate dehydrogenase mutation was not carried by any of the glioblastoma patients, although molecular status was otherwise variable. PBMC were collected before vaccination, two weeks after the third vaccination, and at tumor progression if tumor progression occurred. The Qiagen DNeasy Blood extraction Kit was used for extraction of genomic DNA. The entry originates in a study of glioma-infiltrating T cells after dendritic cell vaccination (TCRdb year 2016). In the study overall: The cohort comprised around 15 glioblastoma patients from Phase I and II dendritic cell vaccination trials, 9 newly diagnosed and 6 with recurrent disease. Each patient got three intradermal injections of the dendritic cell vaccine, spaced at biweekly intervals, in the arm below the axilla. Survival after dendritic cell vaccination was correlated with TCR sequencing metrics, including TIL content and tumor-blood repertoire overlap. The vaccine was prepared from monocyte-derived dendritic cells that were cultured for under 8 days with IL-4 and GM-CSF and then pulsed overnight with autologous tumor lysate. Tumor-infiltrating lymphocyte content was quantified and tumor and blood repertoires were compared in dendritic cell-vaccinated glioblastoma patients by deep sequencing of TCR beta CDR3 regions. Autologous tumor lysate-pulsed dendritic cell vaccination was administered to the patients between the early 2000s and the early 2010s.

What the study reported, not specific to this receptor: The three-group TCR overlap response model was described as speculative and requiring prospective validation. Longer time to progression and overall survival after dendritic cell vaccination were predicted by higher estimated pretreatment TIL content. No direct relationship between TCR clonality and survival was found, suggesting that a diverse polyclonal response may matter. The cohort was small and heterogeneous, and full blood and tumor sets were available for few patients, with initial-recurrent tumor pairs available for even fewer patients.

Sequenced material: blood, taken after dendritic cell vaccination. The receptor was isolated from a human donor with glioblastoma. The chain is encoded by TRBV19 joined to TRBJ2-5; TRBD2 fits 9 bases in the junction. The CDR3 loop reads CASSSRSAGGPIETQYF. The DNA sequence is as follows: TGTGCCAGTAGTTCCAGATCAGCGGGGGGCCCAATAGAGACCCAGTACTTC.